Listed below are T cell receptor beta chains from one sample, sequenced in a study of metastatic and nonmetastatic thyroid tumors. Using MiXCR, TCRdb reanalyzed the PCR reads. The sample contains about 89,000 clones, approximately 13% of which appear only once. What was sequenced was tumor tissue. Every receptor here comes from a female donor with papillary thyroid cancer or a benign thyroid nodule (not recorded which). Some clones in this sample may be carry-over from other donors' samples. CDR3s include the opening cysteine and the closing phenylalanine or tryptophan. The D gene is left open where the match is weak. The listing skips clone size in some rows; elsewhere it reads once, few, many or a size class.

TRBV2	.	many	TRBJ2-1	CASSRDGDEQFF	TGTGCCAGCAGTCGGGATGGCGATGAGCAGTTCTTC
TRBV12-5	.	.	TRBJ1-2	CVSGFFDHGYTF	TGTGTTAGTGGTTTCTTCGACCATGGCTACACCTTC
TRBV3-1	.	many	TRBJ1-1	CASSQDWVAFF	TGTGCCAGCAGCCAAGATTGGGTAGCTTTCTTT
TRBV6-2/TRBV6-3	.	many	TRBJ1-3	CASSYVAVSGNTIYF	TGTGCCAGCAGTTACGTTGCAGTCTCTGGAAACACCATATATTTT
TRBV7-2	TRBD1	many	TRBJ1-5	CASSLPGTGINQPQHF	TGTGCCAGCAGCTTACCTGGGACAGGGATCAATCAGCCCCAGCATTTT
TRBV6-5	TRBD2	many	TRBJ2-3	CASSLGLAGRSSTDTQYF	TGTGCCAGCAGTTTGGGACTAGCGGGGAGGTCTAGCACAGATACGCAGTATTTT
TRBV10-3	.	many	TRBJ1-1	CAITTGTMNTEAFF	TGTGCCATCACAACAGGGACTATGAACACTGAAGCTTTCTTT
TRBV6-1	.	many	TRBJ2-7	CASSVQRKYEQYF	TGTGCCAGCAGTGTCCAGAGAAAATACGAGCAGTACTTC
TRBV28	.	few	TRBJ2-1	CASSLLSRGGNEQFF	TGTGCCAGCAGCCTCCTGTCTAGAGGGGGCAATGAGCAGTTCTTC
TRBV5-5	.	once	TRBJ1-1	CVSSLFNLADTGAFF	TGTGTCAGCAGCTTGTTCAACTTGGCTGACACTGGAGCTTTCTTT
TRBV15	.	many	TRBJ1-2	CATSSSRGENYGYTF	TGTGCCACCAGCAGCAGCCGAGGGGAAAACTATGGCTACACCTTC
TRBV19	.	many	TRBJ2-7	CASSTGGGVGEQYF	TGTGCCAGTAGTACCGGGGGCGGGGTTGGCGAGCAGTACTTC
TRBV5-4	.	.	TRBJ2-7	CASSLDSLYGYEQYF	TGTGCCAGCAGCTTGGACTCCCTATACGGCTACGAGCAGTACTTC
TRBV20-1	.	many	TRBJ1-2	CSARVGPYGYTF	TGCAGTGCTAGAGTTGGACCCTATGGCTACACCTTC
TRBV5-8	.	many	TRBJ2-5	CASSGGAVVETQYF	TGTGCCAGCAGCGGGGGGGCAGTAGTAGAGACCCAGTACTTC
TRBV30	TRBD1	few	TRBJ1-1	CAWTPDRAQTEAFF	TGTGCCTGGACCCCCGACAGGGCGCAAACTGAAGCTTTCTTT
TRBV5-1	.	many	TRBJ1-3	CASSLIGHSAGNTIYF	TGCGCCAGCAGCTTGATAGGCCACTCAGCTGGAAACACCATATATTTT
TRBV7-9	.	many	TRBJ2-2	CASRTPNTGELFF	TGTGCCAGCAGAACTCCGAACACCGGGGAGCTGTTTTTT
TRBV6-1	.	few	TRBJ2-7	CASTLKLNYEQYF	TGTGCCAGCACCCTCAAATTGAACTACGAGCAGTACTTC
TRBV19	TRBD1	many	TRBJ2-1	CASSYRRDRGNEQFF	TGTGCCAGTAGTTACCGGCGGGACAGGGGCAATGAGCAGTTCTTC
TRBV5-1	.	many	TRBJ2-5	CASSLEGRKTQYF	TGCGCCAGCAGCTTGGAGGGTCGGAAGACCCAGTACTTC
TRBV6-2/TRBV6-3	TRBD2	many	TRBJ2-1	CASSYGGRAYNEQFF	TGTGCCAGCAGTTACGGCGGGAGGGCCTACAATGAGCAGTTCTTC
TRBV12-3/TRBV12-4	TRBD1	.	TRBJ1-2	CASSSWGSGGQHYGYTF	TGTGCCAGCAGCTCTTGGGGATCAGGGGGCCAACACTATGGCTACACCTTC
TRBV5-1	TRBD2	.	TRBJ2-1	CASSLEYSGGGDEQFF	TGCGCCAGTAGCTTGGAATATAGCGGGGGCGGGGATGAGCAGTTCTTC
TRBV15	.	many	TRBJ2-2	CATSRTAGNTGELFF	TGTGCCACCAGCAGAACAGCGGGGAACACCGGGGAGCTGTTTTTT
TRBV29-1	TRBD2	many	TRBJ2-1	CSVEGTTGSHFYNEQFF	TGCAGCGTTGAGGGGACTACCGGTTCACACTTCTACAATGAGCAGTTCTTC
TRBV10-1	TRBD2	.	TRBJ2-2	CASSALDTGRISGRMNTGELFF	TGCGCCAGCAGTGCTCTGGACACGGGGCGAATCAGCGGGAGGATGAACACCGGGGAGCTGTTTTTT
TRBV28	.	many	TRBJ1-5	CASSFGQWNQPQHF	TGTGCCAGCAGTTTCGGGCAATGGAATCAGCCCCAGCATTTT
TRBV6-4	.	many	TRBJ2-1	CASSDLRNNEQFF	TGTGCCAGCAGTGACTTGAGAAACAATGAGCAGTTCTTC
TRBV6-5	.	few	TRBJ2-1	CASIYPGTSNDQFF	TGTGCCAGCATTTACCCAGGCACCTCCAATGATCAGTTCTTC
TRBV20-1	TRBD1	many	TRBJ1-1	CSARGQGFYTEAFF	TGCAGTGCAAGGGGACAGGGCTTCTACACTGAAGCTTTCTTT
TRBV3-1	TRBD2	few	TRBJ2-5	CASSQDVLAGIQETQYF	TGTGCCAGCAGCCAAGATGTGTTAGCGGGTATACAAGAGACCCAGTACTTC
TRBV20-1	.	many	TRBJ2-3	CSARDLGGPTDTQYF	TGCAGTGCTAGAGATTTAGGAGGGCCCACAGATACGCAGTATTTT
TRBV12-3/TRBV12-4	TRBD2	many	TRBJ2-4	CASSPRLRTSGRENIQYF	TGTGCCAGCAGTCCCCGGCTTAGGACTAGCGGGAGGGAAAACATTCAGTACTTC
TRBV2	.	.	TRBJ2-1	CASSSGLINEQFF	TGTGCCAGCAGCTCGGGACTTATCAATGAGCAGTTCTTC
TRBV20-1	.	many	TRBJ1-3	CSASSWAGNTIYF	TGCAGTGCTAGTAGTTGGGCCGGAAACACCATATATTTT
TRBV30	.	.	TRBJ2-1	CAWADLDRLIYNEQFF	TGTGCCTGGGCTGATCTGGACAGACTTATCTACAATGAGCAGTTCTTC
TRBV11-3	TRBD1	many	TRBJ2-3	CASSAGRGHGDTQYF	TGTGCCAGCAGCGCCGGAAGGGGGCATGGAGATACGCAGTATTTT
TRBV20-1	.	many	TRBJ1-6	CSARDGTSSYNSPLHF	TGCAGTGCTAGAGATGGCACCAGCTCCTATAATTCACCCCTCCACTTT
TRBV12-3/TRBV12-4	.	many	TRBJ1-5	CASSTRTGGSNQPQHF	TGTGCCAGCAGTACTAGGACGGGCGGAAGCAATCAGCCCCAGCATTTT
TRBV20-1	.	medium-sized	TRBJ1-2	CSATGVYGYTF	TGCAGTGCTACAGGGGTCTATGGCTACACCTTC